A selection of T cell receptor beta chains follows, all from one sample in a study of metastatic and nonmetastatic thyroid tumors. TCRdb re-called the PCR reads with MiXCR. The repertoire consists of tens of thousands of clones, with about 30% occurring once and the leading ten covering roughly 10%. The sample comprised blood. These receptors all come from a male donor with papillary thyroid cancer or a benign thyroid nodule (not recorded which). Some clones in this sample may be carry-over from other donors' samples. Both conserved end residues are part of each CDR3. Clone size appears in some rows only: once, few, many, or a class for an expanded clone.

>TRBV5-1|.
CASSLESGVGEAFF
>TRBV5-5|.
CASSLTSGSFYEQFF
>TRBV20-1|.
CSASGLAGVNEQFF
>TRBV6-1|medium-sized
CASSPSGGHNEQFF
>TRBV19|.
CASSIRDRVYEQYF
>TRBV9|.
CASSPGEVQGYGYTF
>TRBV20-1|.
CSARLQGSRANEKLFF
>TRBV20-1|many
CSAGHDYGYTF
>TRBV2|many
CASSEPPGLAGEDETQYF
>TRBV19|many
CASSITGAHTDTQYF
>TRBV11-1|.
CASSEGGLAGSHTGELFF
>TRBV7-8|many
CASARSLDEQYF
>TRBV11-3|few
CASSLSVGRGTGELFF
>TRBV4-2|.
CASSQDMREGYEQYF
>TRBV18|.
CASSPTDRGNQPQHF
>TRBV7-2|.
CASSSRPPTDTQYF
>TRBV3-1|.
CASSRDRGGYTF
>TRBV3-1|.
CASSQARLTEAFF
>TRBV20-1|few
CSGAAKNIQYF
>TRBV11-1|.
CASSPGTLNMNTEAFF
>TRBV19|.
CASSNQGANTEAFF
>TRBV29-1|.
CSVQTGGAFF
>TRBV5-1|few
CASSPQGVRGTEAFF
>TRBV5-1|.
CASSSGFGGSTDTQYF
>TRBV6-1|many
CASRGGSTGTSSSETQYF
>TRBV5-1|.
CASSIGGQYTGELFF
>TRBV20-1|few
CSAIGAFF
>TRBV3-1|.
CASSLGQAGEANYGYTF
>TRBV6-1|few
CASSGAPRKYSNQPQHF
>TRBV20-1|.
CSARDETSGNVFGSTDTQYF
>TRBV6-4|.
CASSYSRDGNYGYTF
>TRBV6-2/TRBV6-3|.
CASTKLTNTEAFF
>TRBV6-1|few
CASSERSGVGSYEQYF
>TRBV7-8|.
CASSLGGTGSHYGYTF
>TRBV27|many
CASSPGLAGWNIQYF
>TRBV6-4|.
CARSDSRGTDTRYF
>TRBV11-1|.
CASSLDRDANYGYTF
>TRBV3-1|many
CASSPPGLAGSGELFF
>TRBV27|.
CASTTRGTENTGELFF
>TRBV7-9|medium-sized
CASSRLGWQETQYF
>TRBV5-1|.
CASSLGGVLSGNTIYF
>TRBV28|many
CASSLPGRRNTEAFF
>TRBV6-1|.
CASSDLSSGLALSYEQYF
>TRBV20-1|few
CSARDRREAYNEQFF
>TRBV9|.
CASTVWGAATDTQYF
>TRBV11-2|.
CASSFYPSTSGRLYEQYF
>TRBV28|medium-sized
CASSWGVEPQHF
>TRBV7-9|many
CASSLEQDRVYNEQFF
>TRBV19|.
CASSTVAGGETQYF
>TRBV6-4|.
CASSVGVGANEKLFF
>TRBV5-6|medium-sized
CASSVDSGTNYNEQFF
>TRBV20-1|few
CSARMASYEQYF
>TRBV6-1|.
CASSPGQGASPLHF
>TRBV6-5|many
CASSYRGQFTDTQYF
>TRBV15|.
CATSRDGASGEKLFF
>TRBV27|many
CASSLTGNYGYTF
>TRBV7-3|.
CASSRRAGPYNEQFF
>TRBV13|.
CASSFNRDREAYEQYF
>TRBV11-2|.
CASSLAGGDTEAFF